One and the same sample provided the 21 T cell receptor beta chains below, sequenced in a study of blood T cells in healthy people across ages. A second about 7 to 11 cycle PCR used barcoded and J-beta primers. TCRdb reprocessed the 5' RACE reads via MiXCR and lists one record per CDR3 protein. Altogether about 1.7 million distinct CDR3 sequences are present, about 28% being singletons, with the ten largest covering around 7.7%. The sequenced sample was blood. The receptor set was obtained from a woman in her 30s in good health.

This clonotype turned up a few times. The chain couples TRBV7-2 to TRBJ2-5; 8 bases match TRBD1. The trim removed 4 bases at V and 5 bases at J, leaving 6 bases unmatched. CDR1 is SGHTA, CDR2 FQGNSA, per germline. The CDR3 runs to 14 residues. CDR3: CASSSHRGTETQYF. In DNA, the CDR3 is TGTGCCAGCAGCTCTCACAGGGGGACGGAGACCCAGTACTTC.

This clonotype was observed a few times. The chain has TRBV12-3 or TRBV12-4 and TRBJ1-5; 8 bases agree with TRBD1. The CDR3 runs 20 residues. J gave up 3 bases and V 3 bases, and 19 bases lay outside the gene matches. The CDR3 bases are TGTGCCAGCAGTTTTGTCGTGGGAAATAGACAGGGGACGATCAATCAGCCCCAGCATTTT. Protein sequence: CASSFVVGNRQGTINQPQHF.

There are many counts of this clonotype. The chain joins TRBV5-6 to TRBJ2-4; 12 bases agree with TRBD2. CDR1 and CDR2 from the germline V gene are SGHDT and YYEEEE. V lost 3 bases to trimming and J lost 1 base; unmatched junction nucleotides: 2. The length of the CDR3 is 16 residues. The CDR3 DNA reads TGTGCCAGCAGCTCCACTAGCGGGGGGGCCAAAAACATTCAGTACTTC. Amino acid sequence: CASSSTSGGAKNIQYF.

The CDR3 sequence: CASSAGTGHPNYEQYF. The CDR3 DNA follows: TGTGCCAGCAGCGCGGGGACAGGGCACCCCAATTACGAGCAGTACTTC. J is TRBJ2-7 and V is TRBV7-2, with 9 bases that match TRBD1. This CDR3 comprises 16 residues. CDR1 and CDR2 from the germline V gene are SGHTA and FQGNSA. V gave up 5 bases and J gave up 4 bases; unmatched junction bases: 12.

The V gene is TRBV4-1, the J gene TRBJ1-5, with 9 bases identical to TRBD1. CDR3 length: 16 residues. Trimming cost V 3 bases and J 4 bases; bases outside gene matches: 7. Germline CDR1 is MGHRA and CDR2 is YSYEKL. In DNA, the CDR3 is TGCGCCAGCAGCCAGGGGACAGGGTTTGGTAATCAGCCCCAGCATTTT. This sequence encodes CASSQGTGFGNQPQHF.

This clonotype was picked up a small number of times. J is TRBJ2-1 and V is TRBV20-1, with TRBD2 matching 10 bases. Germline V gene sequence: CDR1 DFQATT, CDR2 SNEGSKA (reference sequence). The ends lost 6 bases at V and 14 bases at J; junction bases unmatched: 7. This CDR3 comprises 11 residues. CDR3 DNA sequence: TGCAGTGCCACAGGGCTAGCGGGGGAGTTCTTC. Amino acids: CSATGLAGEFF.

At least ten counts were recorded for this clonotype. The rearrangement uses TRBV5-1 and TRBJ2-6, with no clear D. The CDR3 is 15 amino acids. V gave up 0 bases and J gave up 3 bases, with 7 bases separating them. Germline CDR1 reads SGHRS; CDR2 reads YFSETQ. For the CDR3, the DNA is TGCGCCAGCAGCTTGGAGGCCCTTGGGGCCAACGTCCTGACTTTC. It translates to CASSLEALGANVLTF. Looking up the rest from reference TRBV5-1 and TRBJ2-6 gives the full variable domain: KAGVTQTPRYLIKTRGQQVTLSCSPISGHRSVSWYQQTPGQGLQFLFEYFSETQRNKGNFPGRFSGRQFSNSRSEMNVSTLELGDSALYLCASSLEALGANVLTFGAGSRLTVL.

As concerns this clonotype: A clone one base away is much larger, so this may be a read error. The rearrangement joins TRBV10-3 to TRBJ2-7; 11 bases match TRBD1. With V trimmed by 4 bases and J by 7 bases, 12 bases remained unmatched. Germline V gene data show CDR1 as ENHRY and CDR2 as SYGVKD. The CDR3 contains 16 residues. CDR3 DNA sequence: TGTGCCATCAGTGGGACAGGGGGCACTTCCTACAATGAGCAGTACTTC. As protein: CAISGTGGTSYNEQYF.

This clonotype occurred many times. This sequence joins TRBV10-3 and TRBJ2-7; TRBD1 matches at 7 bases. Germline CDR1 and CDR2: ENHRY and SYGVKD. Losses at the gene ends were 7 bases for V and 4 bases for J; bases not matched to a gene: 10. The CDR3 has 14 residues. The CDR3 reads CAITGTAIPYEQYF. The CDR3 region has the DNA TGTGCCATCACCGGGACAGCCATTCCATACGAGCAGTACTTC.

The table lists this clonotype with a few counts. The chain recombines TRBV27 with TRBJ1-2; D uncertain. Trimming left V 4 bases short and J 8 bases short, with 14 bases between. The length of the CDR3 is 13 residues. Looked up from germline, CDR1 is MNHEY and CDR2 is SMNVEV (reference sequence). The CDR3 nucleotides read TGTGCCAGCAGTTCCCGGACGGGTCGGGGCTACACCTTC. Protein product: CASSSRTGRGYTF.

As for this clonotype: The conserved closing phenylalanine or tryptophan is absent in this CDR3, likely reflecting a read error. The V call is TRBV4-1, the J call TRBJ2-1; 9 bases map to TRBD1. The CDR3 covers 15 residues. J gave up 6 bases and V 0 bases, and 3 bases lay outside the gene matches. From germline, CDR1 is MGHRA and CDR2 YSYEKL. Here the CDR3 reads CASSQDGTGTNEQFL. As DNA, the CDR3 is TGCGCCAGCAGCCAAGACGGGACAGGGACCAATGAGCAGTTCTTA.

The chain recombines TRBV10-3 with TRBJ1-3, with D unresolved. CDR1 ENHRY and CDR2 SYGVKD come from the germline V gene. The CDR3 runs to 12 residues. The V end lost 6 bases, the J end lost 9 bases, and 12 bases lay between the germline ends. DNA of the CDR3: TGTGCCATCAGGGTGACGGAGGTCACCATATATTTT. Protein product: CAIRVTEVTIYF.

The V gene is TRBV20-1, the J gene TRBJ2-7, with D unresolved. CDR1 is DFQATT and CDR2 is SNEGSKA in the germline V gene (reference sequence). This CDR3 has 14 residues. V was pared by 3 bases and J by 5 bases, with 17 bases between. CDR3 sequence: CSARRELLPHEQYF. The CDR3 nucleotides read TGCAGTGCTAGGCGCGAACTGCTTCCCCACGAGCAGTACTTC.

This rearrangement joins TRBV12-5 to TRBJ2-1; 8 bases are shared with TRBD2. The CDR3 has 15 amino acids. Germline trimming cut 6 bases from V and 1 base from J; bases unmatched to any gene: 5. CDR1 is LGHNT and CDR2 is FRNRAP in the germline V gene. The CDR3 spells CASGKRGSSYNEQFF. The CDR3 region has the DNA TGTGCTAGTGGCAAGCGGGGGTCATCCTACAATGAGCAGTTCTTC.

This clonotype appeared many times. The chain joins TRBV11-2 to TRBJ2-1, with TRBD2 matching over 11 bases. The CDR3 spans 15 residues. After removal of 4 bases from V and 4 bases from J, the junction contained 3 bases not matched to a gene. The germline V gene encodes CDR1 SGHAT and CDR2 FQNNGV. CDR3 loop: CASSSGLAGYNEQFF. The CDR3 DNA is TGTGCCAGCAGCTCTGGACTAGCGGGTTACAATGAGCAGTTCTTC.

The CDR3 DNA reads as TGTGCCAGCAGTTACTCGGGCCAAGGTTTCACCTATGGCTACACCTTC. It yields the protein CASSYSGQGFTYGYTF. The chain is built from TRBV6-5 and TRBJ1-2; D gene unclear. The V gene's germline CDR1 is MNHEY and CDR2 SVGAGI. V was clipped by 0 bases and J by 4 bases, with 15 bases between them. The CDR3 spans 16 residues.

This clonotype was seen more than once but under ten times. The rearrangement joins TRBV2 to TRBJ2-5; 8 nucleotides align to TRBD2. Germline CDR1 and CDR2: SNHLY and FYNNEI. J lost 3 bases, V lost 6 bases, and 9 bases had no gene match. This CDR3 has 15 amino acids. CDR3 amino acids: CASSQVPGLEETQYF. CDR3 coding DNA: TGTGCCAGCAGCCAAGTCCCGGGACTAGAAGAGACCCAGTACTTC. Full variable domain (outside the CDR3, taken from reference TRBV2 and TRBJ2-5): EPEVTQTPSHQVTQMGQEVILRCVPISNHLYFYWYRQILGQKVEFLVSFYNNEISEKSEIFDDQFSVERPDGSNFTLKIRSTKLEDSAMYFCASSQVPGLEETQYFGPGTRLLVL.

V gene TRBV7-2 combines with J gene TRBJ2-5; 8 bases align to TRBD2. The CDR3 extends over 13 amino acids. With V trimmed by 11 bases and J by 2 bases, 7 bases remained unmatched. From germline, CDR1 is SGHTA and CDR2 FQGNSA. The CDR3 protein is CAGATSGQETQYF. CDR3 sequence (DNA): TGTGCCGGGGCTACTAGCGGACAAGAGACCCAGTACTTC.

This chain uses TRBV29-1 with TRBJ2-7; the D is unclear. Germline-derived CDR1 and CDR2 are SQVTM and ANQGSEA. The CDR3 has 12 residues. The V gene lost 2 bases and the J gene lost 2 bases, with 7 bases spanning the gap. CDR3 DNA: TGCAGCGTTGAAACAAGTACCTACGAGCAGTACTTC. Amino acid sequence: CSVETSTYEQYF.

This chain joins TRBV12-3 or TRBV12-4 and TRBJ1-2; D ambiguous. The CDR3 spans 14 residues. Between the trimmed V and J ends, which lost 1 base and 6 bases, there was a span of 12 bases. The CDR3 bases are TGTGCCAGCAGTTTAGGTTGGGGTGCCCATGGCTACACCTTC. Its protein product is CASSLGWGAHGYTF.

This clonotype was observed at least ten times. The CDR3 protein is CSHDRTGRNEQYF. The CDR3 DNA reads as TGCAGCCATGATAGGACAGGGAGGAACGAGCAGTACTTC. The chain joins TRBV29-1 to TRBJ2-7; 8 bases line up with TRBD1. Germline values: CDR1 SQVTM, CDR2 ANQGSEA. The CDR3 spans 13 residues. With V trimmed by 8 bases and J by 5 bases, 11 bases remained unmatched.